The rows below give T cell receptor beta chains drawn from one sample of a study of control samples from healthy donors and cancer patients. Assay: immunoSEQ multiplex PCR; the TCRdb copy retains only in-frame clones and omits some. The table lists some 100,000 clones, roughly 84% of them singletons. Sequenced sample: blood. The receptors stem from a woman aged 45-59 years in good health. Both conserved end residues are part of each CDR3. The order of the fields is D gene, J gene, V gene, clone size, CDR3 DNA, CDR3 protein. D genes are given only for firm matches. Part of the rows lack a size; the others show once, few, many or a class for expanded clones.

d_gene: TRBD2; j_gene: TRBJ2-3; v_gene: TRBV7-2; abundance: .; CDR3nt: TGTGCCAGCAGCTCACGACTAGCGGGAGGTTGGAATACGCAGTATTTT; CDR3aa: CASSSRLAGGWNTQYF
d_gene: .; j_gene: TRBJ1-2; v_gene: TRBV9; abundance: many; CDR3nt: TGTGCCAGCAGCGTAGGGGGACCCCTCTACACCTTC; CDR3aa: CASSVGGPLYTF
d_gene: .; j_gene: TRBJ2-1; v_gene: TRBV23-1; abundance: .; CDR3nt: TGCGCCAGCAACCCGGGGCACCCCGAGGGCAATGAGCAGTTCTTC; CDR3aa: CASNPGHPEGNEQFF
d_gene: .; j_gene: TRBJ1-5; v_gene: TRBV7-2; abundance: few; CDR3nt: TGTGCCAGCAGCTCCCCCCTGGGCCGTATGGGCAATCAGCCCCAGCATTTT; CDR3aa: CASSSPLGRMGNQPQHF
d_gene: .; j_gene: TRBJ1-2; v_gene: TRBV18; abundance: .; CDR3nt: TGTGCCAGCTCACCGAACACTGACAGCAACTATGGCTACACCTTC; CDR3aa: CASSPNTDSNYGYTF
d_gene: TRBD1; j_gene: TRBJ2-1; v_gene: TRBV30; abundance: .; CDR3nt: TGTGCCTGGAAATGGGACAGCTATTCCTACAATGAGCAGTTCTTC; CDR3aa: CAWKWDSYSYNEQFF
d_gene: TRBD2; j_gene: TRBJ2-1; v_gene: TRBV7-8; abundance: .; CDR3nt: TGTGCCAGCAGCTTAGCTACTAGCGGCCGTCGGGACAATGAGCAGTTCTTC; CDR3aa: CASSLATSGRRDNEQFF
d_gene: .; j_gene: TRBJ1-2; v_gene: TRBV11-2; abundance: .; CDR3nt: TGTGCCAGCAGCTTAGGCGGGGTTCGGGGCTACACCTTC; CDR3aa: CASSLGGVRGYTF
d_gene: .; j_gene: TRBJ2-3; v_gene: TRBV9; abundance: .; CDR3nt: TGTGCCAGCAGCGTAGAGGGGGGGCAGCTCCTCGCAGATACGCAGTATTTT; CDR3aa: CASSVEGGQLLADTQYF
d_gene: .; j_gene: TRBJ1-6; v_gene: TRBV27; abundance: .; CDR3nt: TGTGCCAGCAGTTTGGCGGGGGTTAGGTCACCCCTCCACTTT; CDR3aa: CASSLAGVRSPLHF
d_gene: .; j_gene: TRBJ2-5; v_gene: TRBV24-1; abundance: .; CDR3nt: TGTGCCACCAGTGATTCCACAGGGAAGGAGACCCAGTACTTC; CDR3aa: CATSDSTGKETQYF
d_gene: .; j_gene: TRBJ2-2; v_gene: TRBV4-3; abundance: .; CDR3nt: TGCGCCAGCAGCCAAGAACCAGCGGAATCCACCGGGGAGCTGTTTTTT; CDR3aa: CASSQEPAESTGELFF
d_gene: .; j_gene: TRBJ2-5; v_gene: TRBV7-7; abundance: .; CDR3nt: TGTGCCAGCAGCTTAGCGAGGACCGGGACCCAGTACTTC; CDR3aa: CASSLARTGTQYF
d_gene: TRBD2; j_gene: TRBJ2-1; v_gene: TRBV13; abundance: .; CDR3nt: TGTGCCAGCAGCTTAGATCGGGGGGGACCACCAGAGAATGAGCAGTTCTTC; CDR3aa: CASSLDRGGPPENEQFF
d_gene: .; j_gene: TRBJ2-7; v_gene: TRBV14; abundance: .; CDR3nt: TGTGCCAGCAGCCAAGTCGGACAGGGGCTGACTAGCGGTCCCTACGAGCAGTACTTC; CDR3aa: CASSQVGQGLTSGPYEQYF
d_gene: TRBD2; j_gene: TRBJ2-1; v_gene: TRBV11-3; abundance: .; CDR3nt: TGTGCCAGCAGCTCAGCGACTAGCGGGAGGTACTCCTACAATGAGCAGTTCTTC; CDR3aa: CASSSATSGRYSYNEQFF
d_gene: .; j_gene: TRBJ2-6; v_gene: TRBV29-1; abundance: .; CDR3nt: TGCAGCGCACCTGGGGGCGAGTCTGGGGCCAACGTCCTGACTTTC; CDR3aa: CSAPGGESGANVLTF
d_gene: .; j_gene: TRBJ1-1; v_gene: TRBV10-2; abundance: .; CDR3nt: TGCGCCAGCAGTGAGTCGGTCAGGGGATTTTTCACTGAAGCTTTCTTT; CDR3aa: CASSESVRGFFTEAFF
d_gene: .; j_gene: TRBJ1-1; v_gene: TRBV5-8; abundance: .; CDR3nt: TGTGCCAGCAGCTTGGATGACAGCCACACTGAAGCTTTCTTT; CDR3aa: CASSLDDSHTEAFF
d_gene: .; j_gene: TRBJ1-2; v_gene: TRBV25-1; abundance: .; CDR3nt: TGTGCCAGCAGCGACCGGGACGCCGGTAACTATGGCTACACCTTC; CDR3aa: CASSDRDAGNYGYTF
d_gene: .; j_gene: TRBJ2-3; v_gene: TRBV9; abundance: .; CDR3nt: TGTGCCAGCAGCTCCGGGGGAGACCAAGTATCCGGAGCGCAGTATTTT; CDR3aa: CASSSGGDQVSGAQYF
d_gene: .; j_gene: TRBJ2-5; v_gene: TRBV7-7; abundance: .; CDR3nt: TGTGCCAGCAGTTTTGGAGCGGGTAAAGAGACCCAGTACTTC; CDR3aa: CASSFGAGKETQYF
d_gene: .; j_gene: TRBJ2-5; v_gene: TRBV6-2/TRBV6-3; abundance: few; CDR3nt: TGTGCCAGCAGTTTCGGCGGGACACCTTGGGAGCAAGAGACCCAGTACTTC; CDR3aa: CASSFGGTPWEQETQYF
d_gene: .; j_gene: TRBJ2-3; v_gene: TRBV6-1; abundance: .; CDR3nt: TGTGCCAGCAGTGAGGAGAAGAAAGATACGCAGTATTTT; CDR3aa: CASSEEKKDTQYF
d_gene: .; j_gene: TRBJ2-1; v_gene: TRBV12-3/TRBV12-4; abundance: .; CDR3nt: TGTGCCAGCAGTTTGAACTTCCGGGAGCAGTTCTTC; CDR3aa: CASSLNFREQFF
d_gene: .; j_gene: TRBJ2-7; v_gene: TRBV27; abundance: once; CDR3nt: TGTGCCAGCTCTCCAGGGCAGGGGCCTTTCTACGAGCAGTACTTC; CDR3aa: CASSPGQGPFYEQYF
d_gene: TRBD1; j_gene: TRBJ1-5; v_gene: TRBV27; abundance: .; CDR3nt: TGTGCCAGCGGTTATGGACAGGGAGGCAATCAGCCCCAGCATTTT; CDR3aa: CASGYGQGGNQPQHF
d_gene: TRBD2; j_gene: TRBJ2-1; v_gene: TRBV25-1; abundance: .; CDR3nt: TGTGCCAGCAGTGTATTAGGACTAGCGGATTACAATGAGCAGTTCTTC; CDR3aa: CASSVLGLADYNEQFF
d_gene: .; j_gene: TRBJ1-2; v_gene: TRBV27; abundance: few; CDR3nt: TGTGCCAGCAGTTTTGATAACTCAAAAGGGGTCTCCTTC; CDR3aa: CASSFDNSKGVSF
d_gene: .; j_gene: TRBJ1-4; v_gene: TRBV27; abundance: .; CDR3nt: TGTGCCAGCAGTTTGCGAGGCAGAAATGAAAAACTGTTTTTT; CDR3aa: CASSLRGRNEKLFF
d_gene: TRBD1; j_gene: TRBJ2-7; v_gene: TRBV11-2; abundance: .; CDR3nt: TGTGCCAGCAGCTTTCCCGGGACAGGGGGCTACGAGCAGTACTTC; CDR3aa: CASSFPGTGGYEQYF
d_gene: .; j_gene: TRBJ1-2; v_gene: TRBV7-2; abundance: .; CDR3nt: TGTGCCAGCAGCCCACTCGGGGGAGTGAACTATGGCTACACCTTC; CDR3aa: CASSPLGGVNYGYTF
d_gene: .; j_gene: TRBJ1-6; v_gene: TRBV5-6; abundance: once; CDR3nt: TGTGCCAGCAGCCCGAACTGGAGCTCCTATAATTCACCCCTCCACTTT; CDR3aa: CASSPNWSSYNSPLHF
d_gene: .; j_gene: TRBJ1-5; v_gene: TRBV6-2/TRBV6-3; abundance: .; CDR3nt: TGTGCCAGCAGTGACCCCAACGCCGCCAATCAGCCCCAGCATTTT; CDR3aa: CASSDPNAANQPQHF
d_gene: .; j_gene: TRBJ1-2; v_gene: TRBV29-1; abundance: .; CDR3nt: TGCAGCGGACAAAGGGAGGACTATGGCTACACCTTC; CDR3aa: CSGQREDYGYTF
d_gene: .; j_gene: TRBJ2-5; v_gene: TRBV7-2; abundance: .; CDR3nt: TGTGCCAGCAGTTCCCTCGGGGTAGTCCCTATTCAAGAGACCCAGTACTTC; CDR3aa: CASSSLGVVPIQETQYF
d_gene: .; j_gene: TRBJ2-1; v_gene: TRBV9; abundance: .; CDR3nt: TGTGCCAGCAGCTCCTCATGGGCCCCTTACAATGAGCAGTTCTTC; CDR3aa: CASSSSWAPYNEQFF
d_gene: .; j_gene: TRBJ1-2; v_gene: TRBV4-1; abundance: .; CDR3nt: TGCGCCAGCAGCCAAGACGGACAAGCTCGGGGCTACACCTTC; CDR3aa: CASSQDGQARGYTF
d_gene: .; j_gene: TRBJ2-2; v_gene: TRBV6-1; abundance: .; CDR3nt: TGTGCCAGCAGTGAAACGGCTAGCAGGGACGGGGAGCTGTTTTTT; CDR3aa: CASSETASRDGELFF
d_gene: .; j_gene: TRBJ2-2; v_gene: TRBV7-3; abundance: .; CDR3nt: TGTGCCAGCAGCTTGAGTAACACCGGGGAGCTGTTTTTT; CDR3aa: CASSLSNTGELFF
d_gene: .; j_gene: TRBJ2-5; v_gene: TRBV5-5; abundance: .; CDR3nt: TGTGCCAGCATTCCAGGAGGCGAAACCCGGACCCAGTACTTC; CDR3aa: CASIPGGETRTQYF
d_gene: .; j_gene: TRBJ1-3; v_gene: TRBV30; abundance: .; CDR3nt: TGTGCCTGGAGTGTAGGACAGAGCTCTGGAAACACCATATATTTT; CDR3aa: CAWSVGQSSGNTIYF
d_gene: .; j_gene: TRBJ2-3; v_gene: TRBV14; abundance: .; CDR3nt: TGTGCCAGCAGCCAAGATCTTGGCAGAGAAAGCACAGATACGCAGTATTTT; CDR3aa: CASSQDLGRESTDTQYF
d_gene: .; j_gene: TRBJ2-3; v_gene: TRBV5-1; abundance: .; CDR3nt: TGCGCCAGCAGCTTGGTAGAGGGGGGTGCAGATACGCAGTATTTT; CDR3aa: CASSLVEGGADTQYF
d_gene: .; j_gene: TRBJ1-2; v_gene: TRBV25-1; abundance: .; CDR3nt: TGTGCCAGCAGTGAAGGGGTTGGAGGCTACACCTTC; CDR3aa: CASSEGVGGYTF
d_gene: .; j_gene: TRBJ2-5; v_gene: TRBV2; abundance: .; CDR3nt: TGTGCCAGCAGTGAAGCTAGTGGGTCTGTGGAGACCCAGTACTTC; CDR3aa: CASSEASGSVETQYF
d_gene: TRBD1; j_gene: TRBJ1-3; v_gene: TRBV11-2; abundance: once; CDR3nt: TGTGCCAGCAGCTCCCTGACAGGGCCGTCTGGAAACACCATATATTTT; CDR3aa: CASSSLTGPSGNTIYF
d_gene: TRBD1; j_gene: TRBJ1-6; v_gene: TRBV11-2; abundance: .; CDR3nt: TGTGCCAGCAGCCGTCAGGGGCCGACAGGGATTTTACCCCTCCACTTT; CDR3aa: CASSRQGPTGILPLHF
d_gene: TRBD2; j_gene: TRBJ2-5; v_gene: TRBV4-2; abundance: .; CDR3nt: TGTGCCAGCAACGGGGGGGGGCAAGAGACCCAGTACTTC; CDR3aa: CASNGGGQETQYF
d_gene: .; j_gene: TRBJ2-1; v_gene: TRBV6-5; abundance: .; CDR3nt: TGTGCCAGCAGATTAACGAGAAACAATGAGCAGTTCTTC; CDR3aa: CASRLTRNNEQFF
d_gene: .; j_gene: TRBJ2-1; v_gene: TRBV7-8; abundance: few; CDR3nt: TGTGCCAGCAGCCTCGAACATCGTACCTACAATGAGCAGTTCTTC; CDR3aa: CASSLEHRTYNEQFF
d_gene: .; j_gene: TRBJ2-3; v_gene: TRBV5-5; abundance: .; CDR3nt: TGTGCCAGCAGCTTGGGCAGCCTTCCTACTAGCACAGATACGCAGTATTTT; CDR3aa: CASSLGSLPTSTDTQYF
d_gene: TRBD2; j_gene: TRBJ2-3; v_gene: TRBV5-1; abundance: .; CDR3nt: TGCGCCAGCAGCCGGACGGCGGGAGGCTCCACAGATACGCAGTATTTT; CDR3aa: CASSRTAGGSTDTQYF
d_gene: TRBD2; j_gene: TRBJ2-1; v_gene: TRBV4-1; abundance: few; CDR3nt: TGCGCCAGCAGCCAAGCTAGCGGGGGGGCCGACGATGAGCAGTTCTTC; CDR3aa: CASSQASGGADDEQFF
d_gene: TRBD1; j_gene: TRBJ1-2; v_gene: TRBV5-1; abundance: .; CDR3nt: TGCGCCAGCAGCGCCGGGGACAGGGGAATATATGGCTACACCTTC; CDR3aa: CASSAGDRGIYGYTF
d_gene: .; j_gene: TRBJ1-2; v_gene: TRBV4-3; abundance: .; CDR3nt: TGCGCCAGCAGCCCGGGGGTTACAGGGTCGTATGGCTACACCTTC; CDR3aa: CASSPGVTGSYGYTF
d_gene: .; j_gene: TRBJ2-6; v_gene: TRBV7-7; abundance: .; CDR3nt: TGTGCCAGCAGCGACTCTGGGGCCAACGTCCTGACTTTC; CDR3aa: CASSDSGANVLTF